This TCR beta chain stems from a study of blood T cell repertoires in COVID-19. Study-level background: Samples taken during acute and convalescent COVID-19 were collected in the United States, Italy and Spain. PBMCs, B-cell-depleted T cells, or T cells were the source of the cDNA or gDNA that made up the material.

Enrolment of Seattle patients took place during active infection, and they were followed longitudinally. CDR1 and CDR2 from the germline V gene are LGHDT and YNNKEL (reference sequence). The V gene lost 0 bases and the J gene lost 4 bases, with 13 bases spanning the gap. The CDR3 spans 15 residues. As processed by the authors: It was from reference gene primer amplification that nucleated cell counts were estimated. Measured with immunoSEQ multiplex PCR; TCRdb has only the in-frame clones, and not every one. V and J calls and clone size are as listed in that table; D and trimming were resolved from the DNA. The sample lists over 55,000 clones; 65% to 90% were seen once.

Sample: peripheral blood. The receptor's source is a man over 45 with COVID-19, enrolled during active disease. The V and J genes are TRBV3-1 (or the pseudogene TRBV3-2) and TRBJ2-7, with TRBD1 as a possible D gene (5 bases). As DNA, the CDR3 is TGTGCCAGCAGCCAAGATCAGGGCCGTTTTTACGAGCAGTACTTC. Translating gives CASSQDQGRFYEQYF.